The following is a T cell receptor beta chain sequence with its context. This entry is derived from a study of T cells in women clearing cervical HPV infection. Measured with immunoSEQ multiplex PCR; TCRdb has only the in-frame clones, and not every one. The sample table sets out tens of thousands of clones. The source is a woman aged 18 to 75 with a cervical HPV16 infection that either progressed to CIN3+ or cleared (not recorded which). Sequencing input: blood buffy coat.

The part of the CDR3 DNA that was read is TGCGCCAGCAAATCCCTAGCGGGGGGATCCCCCCTGGTTGAG. It encodes CASKSLAGGSPLVE. The whole CDR3 region reads CASKSLAGGSPLVEQFF. The rearrangement uses TRBV5-1 and TRBJ2-1, with 11 bases that match TRBD2. Sequencing ends 3 residues short of the CDR3 end; the germline J gene provides the rest. This CDR3 region has 17 residues. Germline CDR1 reads SGHRS; CDR2 reads YFSETQ. With V trimmed by 6 bases and J by 9 bases, 17 bases remained unmatched.